The 16 T cell receptor beta chains presented below share a single source sample, sequenced in a study of CD8 T cells in ankylosing spondylitis. Study outcomes and limitations: Ankylosing spondylitis blood appeared to be characterized by a TCR beta motif of eight or nine highly homologous variants.

In TCRdb, the 5' RACE reads were re-called with MiXCR into one record per CDR3 protein. The data show over 700,000 distinct CDR3 sequences, 15% to 20% seen once. Their antigen targets remain unknown. Sequences were obtained from blood, either unsorted or a sorted T cell fraction (not recorded which). Receptors originate from a male donor with ankylosing spondylitis.

The rearrangement uses TRBV5-8 and TRBJ1-6; tentatively, D is TRBD1 (6 bases). V lost 4 bases and J lost 4, with 18 bases in between. Germline V gene sequence: CDR1 SGHTS, CDR2 YDEGEE. The CDR3 extends over 17 amino acids. The CDR3 loop reads CASSHFMDSGYNSPLHF. The CDR3 nucleotides are TGTGCCAGCAGCCATTTCATGGACAGCGGATATAATTCACCCCTCCACTTT.

This clonotype was counted between two and nine times. V is TRBV7-2 and J is TRBJ2-7; D gene uncertain. The V gene's germline CDR1 is SGHTA and CDR2 FQGNSA. Trimming stripped 1 base from V and 7 bases from J, with 11 bases between. CDR3 length: 13 residues. The CDR3 sequence is CASSLGSAREQYF. CDR3 nucleotide sequence: TGTGCCAGCAGCTTAGGCTCAGCGCGTGAGCAGTACTTC.

Only a few counts were recorded for this clonotype. The chain employs TRBV12-3 or TRBV12-4 and TRBJ1-1, with 10 nucleotides matching TRBD1. The CDR3 totals 14 residues. The V and J ends lost 6 bases and 6 bases, in that order; junction bases with no gene match: 7. CDR3 sequence reads: CASRTTGGVAEAFF. The CDR3 nucleotides are TGTGCCAGCAGGACGACAGGGGGCGTTGCTGAAGCTTTCTTT.

This clonotype occurred a few times. The V gene is TRBV10-3, the J gene TRBJ1-1; 8 nucleotides align to TRBD1. V was clipped by 6 bases and J by 6 bases; unmatched bases: 3. This CDR3 spans 12 amino acids. CDR1 and CDR2 from the germline V gene are ENHRY and SYGVKD. CDR3 nucleotide sequence: TGTGCCATCAGGGGGGACAGGTCTGAAGCTTTCTTT. Translated: CAIRGDRSEAFF.

This clonotype was counted between two and nine times. The chain employs TRBV2 and TRBJ2-1, with TRBD2 matching 7 bases. This CDR3 comprises 18 residues. Germline V gene sequence: CDR1 SNHLY, CDR2 FYNNEI. Losses at the gene ends were 3 bases for V and 3 bases for J; bases not matched to a gene: 14. This CDR3 reads CASSDLRVAGPGYNEQFF. The DNA of the CDR3 is TGTGCCAGCAGTGACTTGAGGGTAGCGGGTCCCGGCTACAATGAGCAGTTCTTC.

V usage is TRBV2 and J usage is TRBJ2-5, with D possibly TRBD1 on 5 matching bases. This CDR3 region has 12 residues. Trimming removed 6 bases from V and 1 base from J, with 6 bases in between. CDR1 SNHLY and CDR2 FYNNEI come from the germline V gene. The CDR3 DNA reads TGTGCCAGCAGGACAGTCCAAGAGACCCAGTACTTC. Residues: CASRTVQETQYF. The variable domain in full, completed from reference TRBV2 and TRBJ2-5, reads EPEVTQTPSHQVTQMGQEVILRCVPISNHLYFYWYRQILGQKVEFLVSFYNNEISEKSEIFDDQFSVERPDGSNFTLKIRSTKLEDSAMYFCASRTVQETQYFGPGTRLLVL.

This clonotype has at least ten counts. The V gene is TRBV2, the J gene TRBJ1-1; maybe TRBD1 (5 bases). Trimming took off 0 bases at V and 9 bases at J, with 11 bases between the two ends. Per the germline V gene, CDR1 is SNHLY and CDR2 is FYNNEI. CDR3 length: 13 residues. CDR3 residues: CASSEALGLQAFF. The CDR3 DNA sequence: TGTGCCAGCAGTGAAGCGTTGGGACTCCAAGCTTTCTTT. Together with reference TRBV2 and TRBJ1-1, the CDR3 gives the full variable domain: EPEVTQTPSHQVTQMGQEVILRCVPISNHLYFYWYRQILGQKVEFLVSFYNNEISEKSEIFDDQFSVERPDGSNFTLKIRSTKLEDSAMYFCASSEALGLQAFFGQGTRLTVV.

The CDR3 DNA reads TGCAGCGTTGAATGGCGGGGGGGTAAAGAGACCCAGTACTTC. This gives the protein CSVEWRGGKETQYF. The chain joins TRBV29-1 to TRBJ2-5; 9 bases agree with TRBD2. The length of the CDR3 is 14 residues. J lost 3 bases, V lost 2 bases, and 4 bases had no gene match. Per the germline V gene, CDR1 is SQVTM and CDR2 is ANQGSEA. The whole variable domain, filled in from reference TRBV29-1 and TRBJ2-5, reads SAVISQKPSRDICQRGTSLTIQCQVDSQVTMMFWYRQQPGQSLTLIATANQGSEATYESGFVIDKFPISRPNLTFSTLTVSNMSPEDSSIYLCSVEWRGGKETQYFGPGTRLLVL.

The chain employs TRBV12-3 or TRBV12-4 and TRBJ2-7; TRBD2 agrees at 7 bases. The CDR3 consists of 13 residues. Trimming removed 6 bases from V and 6 bases from J; junction bases left unmatched: 8. The CDR3 is CASSPSGEVEQYF. The CDR3 nucleotides are TGTGCCAGCAGCCCTAGCGGAGAGGTCGAGCAGTACTTC.

A few counts support this clonotype. The chain couples TRBV4-2 to TRBJ2-7; D tentatively fits TRBD1 or TRBD2 (5 bases each). Germline values: CDR1 LGHNA, CDR2 YNFKEQ. V was trimmed by 6 bases and J by 5 bases, leaving 14 bases between them. The CDR3 runs to 13 residues. The CDR3: CASSPPGRNEQYF. In DNA form, the CDR3 reads TGTGCCAGCAGTCCTCCGGGGCGGAACGAGCAGTACTTC.

The genes are TRBV5-1 and TRBJ2-7; D is ambiguous. The CDR3 extends over 15 amino acids. V was pared by 5 bases and J by 5 bases, with 20 bases between. Germline CDR1 reads SGHRS; CDR2 reads YFSETQ. The CDR3 here is CASSPRPIGWDEQYF. Here the CDR3 DNA reads TGCGCCAGCAGTCCCAGGCCTATAGGTTGGGACGAGCAGTACTTC.

CDR3 residues: CAWTGTNEKLFF. Here the CDR3 DNA reads TGTGCCTGGACAGGTACCAATGAAAAACTGTTTTTT. The V gene is TRBV30, the J gene TRBJ1-4; D is undetermined. Germline assignment: CDR1 GTSNPN and CDR2 SVGIG (reference sequence). Between the trimmed V and J ends, which lost 4 bases and 5 bases, there was a span of 8 bases. The CDR3 covers 12 residues.

The chain employs TRBV20-1 and TRBJ1-1, with D maybe TRBD1 (6 bases). Germline CDR1 and CDR2: DFQATT and SNEGSKA (reference sequence). CDR3 length: 15 residues. Trimming removed 5 bases from V and 0 bases from J, with 16 bases in between. In DNA form, the CDR3 reads TGCAGTGCTCCAACAATGGGGGGGCTGAACACTGAAGCTTTCTTT. Its protein product is CSAPTMGGLNTEAFF.

V gene TRBV2 combines with J gene TRBJ1-6; 7 nucleotides match TRBD1. The CDR3 runs 14 residues. Germline V gene lookup returns CDR1 SNHLY and CDR2 FYNNEI. Trimming took 7 bases from V and 9 from J; bases not matched to a gene: 9. For the CDR3, the DNA is TGTGCCAGCAAGCGGCAGGGGGAGTCTTCACCCCTCCACTTT. It yields the protein CASKRQGESSPLHF.

This sequence joins TRBV12-3 or TRBV12-4 and TRBJ2-1; D gene unclear. Deletions cut 6 bases from V and 5 bases from J, with 14 bases between. The CDR3 runs 14 residues. As DNA, the CDR3 is TGTGCCAGCAGCCCTGCTCCCGGCCACAATGAGCAGTTCTTC. Translation: CASSPAPGHNEQFF.

This clonotype has a handful of counts. The chain recombines TRBV20-1 with TRBJ1-6; maybe TRBD1 (5 bases). CDR1 DFQATT and CDR2 SNEGSKA come from the germline V gene (reference sequence). This CDR3 contains 16 residues. V dropped 3 bases and J dropped 12 bases, with 24 bases sitting between them. The CDR3 spells CSASSGRGTAKGPLHF. The CDR3 region has the DNA TGCAGTGCTAGCTCCGGACGTGGGACGGCCAAGGGACCCCTCCACTTT.